One sample yielded the 30 T cell receptor beta chains listed below, sequenced in a study of OX40 agonist ivuxolimab in advanced cancers. Using immunoSEQ multiplex PCR, the repertoire was profiled, and TCRdb retains in-frame clones only, with some absent. The table lists some 84,000 clones, roughly nine tenths of them singletons, with around 0.19% in the top ten. This sample comprised CD4+ or CD8+ T cells sorted from blood, obtained in a trial of the OX40 agonist ivuxolimab. These receptors all come from an adult with an advanced solid tumor such as melanoma, head and neck, liver or kidney cancer.

The chain couples TRBV5-1 to TRBJ2-3, with TRBD2 matching 14 bases. The CDR3 covers 19 residues. The germline V gene has CDR1 SGHRS and CDR2 YFSETQ. J lost 0 bases, V lost 4 bases, and 10 bases had no gene match. The CDR3 spells CASSQRPRLAGGSTDTQYF. The CDR3 bases are TGCGCCAGCAGCCAAAGACCTAGACTAGCGGGGGGGAGCACAGATACGCAGTATTTT.

CDR3 DNA: TGTGCCAGCAGCTTAACCCCCTTCAGTGTCCCCGGGACTAGCCGGGGAGACACCGGGGAGCTGTTTTTT. It is translated as CASSLTPFSVPGTSRGDTGELFF. The V gene is TRBV7-3, the J gene TRBJ2-2; 9 bases agree with TRBD2. This CDR3 has 23 amino acids. V dropped 0 bases and J dropped 3; count of bases not matched to a gene: 23. The germline V gene has CDR1 SGHTA and CDR2 FQGTGA.

The rearrangement links TRBV14 to TRBJ2-5; TRBD2 aligns across 7 bases. Trimming removed 1 base from V and 7 bases from J; junction bases left unmatched: 9. CDR1 SGHDN and CDR2 FVKESK come from the germline V gene. The CDR3 has 15 residues. The CDR3 DNA sequence: TGTGCCAGCAGCCAAGTTCCATATGGCGGGGGGACCCAGTACTTC. This encodes CASSQVPYGGGTQYF.

The rearrangement links TRBV5-1 to TRBJ1-6, with D possibly matching TRBD1 (6 bases). Per germline, CDR1 SGHRS and CDR2 YFSETQ. Trimming took 5 bases from V and 7 from J, leaving 10 bases between them. There are 13 residues in the CDR3. CDR3 protein: CASRQGLNSPLHF. The CDR3, as DNA: TGCGCCAGCAGACAGGGATTGAATTCACCCCTCCACTTT.

The chain has TRBV30 and TRBJ2-2; D is perhaps TRBD1 (6 bases). The germline V gene encodes CDR1 GTSNPN and CDR2 SVGIG (reference sequence). This CDR3 has 15 residues. Trimming stripped 5 bases from V and 1 base from J, with 14 bases between. The CDR3 here is CAWYTGTQNTGELFF. Written as DNA, the CDR3 is TGTGCCTGGTACACAGGGACACAGAACACCGGGGAGCTGTTTTTT.

The chain carries TRBV2 and TRBJ1-6; the D is unclear. The CDR3 length is 16 residues. With 3 bases removed from V and 5 bases from J, the gap between germline ends came to 14 bases. Per the germline V gene, CDR1 is SNHLY and CDR2 is FYNNEI. CDR3 bases: TGTGCCAGCAGTGATGAGTGGGCCAGGAATAATTCACCCCTCCACTTT. Protein sequence: CASSDEWARNNSPLHF.

This clone occurred a few times. The chain has TRBV6-5 and TRBJ2-7, with 9 bases fitting TRBD1. Looked up from germline, CDR1 is MNHEY and CDR2 is SVGAGI. This CDR3 is built from 15 residues. Losses at the gene ends were 0 bases for V and 3 bases for J; bases not matched to a gene: 3. The CDR3 protein is CASSYSGTGLYEQYF. Written as DNA, the CDR3 is TGTGCCAGCAGTTACTCAGGGACAGGGCTCTACGAGCAGTACTTC.

V is TRBV5-1 and J is TRBJ2-7, with no clear D. This CDR3 is built from 12 residues. In germline, CDR1 is SGHRS, CDR2 YFSETQ. Trimming removed 6 bases from V and 0 bases from J, with 7 bases in between. The CDR3 nucleotides are TGCGCCAGCATTAGAAACTCCTACGAGCAGTACTTC. This encodes CASIRNSYEQYF.

Details on this clone: The junction departs from the called germline gene at one end, perhaps through a read error. The rearrangement uses TRBV2 and TRBJ1-2, with D hard to call. This CDR3 region has 11 residues. Germline V gene data show CDR1 as SNHLY and CDR2 as FYNNEI. CDR3 nucleotide sequence: TGTGCCAGCAGTGTCGAGGGTGCAAGAACGTTC. Translation: CASSVEGARTF.

The V gene is TRBV12-5, the J gene TRBJ2-7; TRBD2 matches 12 bases. V shed 0 bases, J shed 6 bases, and the junction held 9 bases outside the gene matches. CDR3 length: 17 amino acids. Per the germline V gene, CDR1 is LGHNT and CDR2 is FRNRAP. The chain's CDR3 is CASGLVSGTSGLFEQYF. DNA for the CDR3: TGTGCTAGTGGTTTGGTTTCCGGGACTAGCGGGCTGTTCGAGCAGTACTTC. The full variable domain, in which reference TRBV12-5 and TRBJ2-7 provide the parts outside the CDR3, is DARVTQTPRHKVTEMGQEVTMRCQPILGHNTVFWYRQTMMQGLELLAYFRNRAPLDDSGMPKDRFSAEMPDATLATLKIQPSEPRDSAVYFCASGLVSGTSGLFEQYFGPGTRLTVT.

The V gene is TRBV23-1, the J gene TRBJ2-7; maybe TRBD2 (6 bases). TRBV23-1 is identified as an open reading frame with a role that is uncertain. This CDR3 has 15 residues. The V end lost 6 bases, the J end lost 6 bases, and 21 bases lay between the germline ends. CDR3 sequence: CASRQIWTKRFEQYV. The CDR3 DNA is TGCGCCAGCAGACAAATATGGACTAAGCGTTTCGAGCAGTACGTC.

This clone has more than one count but fewer than ten. The rearrangement links TRBV27 to TRBJ1-6; tentative D call: TRBD1 (6 bases). CDR3 size: 14 residues. V gave up 7 bases and J gave up 8 bases, with 15 bases separating them. The germline V gene has CDR1 MNHEY and CDR2 SMNVEV (reference sequence). CDR3 residues: CASTTGFGDSPLHF. DNA of the CDR3: TGTGCCAGCACCACAGGGTTTGGCGATTCACCCCTCCACTTT.

The chain joins TRBV25-1 to TRBJ2-7, with D uncertain. Per the germline V gene, CDR1 is MGHDK and CDR2 is SYGVNS. The CDR3 extends over 13 amino acids. V was cut by 5 bases and J by 3 bases, with 11 bases left in between. The CDR3 protein is CASSSMTFYEQYF. The CDR3 nucleotides are TGTGCCAGCAGTTCCATGACATTCTACGAGCAGTACTTC.

The J gene is TRBJ1-1, the V gene TRBV7-9; the D gene is possibly TRBD1 (6 bases). Germline CDR1 SEHNR, CDR2 FQNEAQ (reference sequence). Trimming stripped 1 base from V and 2 bases from J, with 8 bases between. The CDR3 spans 14 residues. The CDR3 spells CASSLEQGNTEAFF. CDR3 in DNA: TGTGCCAGCAGCTTAGAACAGGGAAACACTGAAGCTTTCTTT.

This clone was seen a few times. The chain combines TRBV19 with TRBJ1-4; D is undetermined. V was shortened by 1 base and J by 11 bases, with 11 bases between the two germline ends. Looked up from germline, CDR1 is LNHDA and CDR2 is SQIVND (reference sequence). The CDR3 spans 13 residues. CDR3 protein: CASSIVPATKLFF. Written as DNA, the CDR3 is TGTGCCAGTAGTATAGTTCCGGCCACGAAACTGTTTTTT.

A note on this clone: A read error may produce the germline difference seen at one junction end. This chain connects TRBV7-7 to TRBJ2-2, with a tentative D call TRBD2 (6 bases). Per the germline V gene, CDR1 is SSHAT and CDR2 is FNYEAQ (reference sequence). The CDR3 runs to 17 residues. The CDR3 DNA follows: TGTGCTAGCAGCTTAGAATCAAGGGGACTCGGCACCGGGGAGCTGTTTTTT. Protein product: CASSLESRGLGTGELFF.

J is TRBJ1-5 and V is TRBV28; D unresolved. Per germline, CDR1 MDHEN and CDR2 SYDVKM. Trimming pared 6 bases from V and 4 bases from J, leaving 13 bases between. The CDR3 is 14 residues long. Here the CDR3 reads CASRFADWNQPQHF. CDR3 nucleotides: TGTGCCAGCAGGTTCGCTGACTGGAATCAGCCCCAGCATTTT.

The rearrangement uses TRBV28 and TRBJ2-2; 7 bases line up with TRBD1. This CDR3 has 18 residues. Germline CDR1 MDHEN, CDR2 SYDVKM. The V segment lost 7 bases and the J segment 0 bases; nucleotides outside the gene matches: 14. In nucleotides, the CDR3 is TGTGCCAGCACCGAAGATCCCCGAGACAGGGCGAACACCGGGGAGCTGTTTTTT. As protein: CASTEDPRDRANTGELFF.

The V gene is TRBV5-6, the J gene TRBJ1-5, with 8 bases aligning to TRBD1. Trimming removed 7 bases from V and 4 bases from J; junction bases left unmatched: 16. CDR3 size: 17 residues. The germline CDR1 and CDR2 sequences are SGHDT and YYEEEE. CDR3 sequence reads: CASPHKRQGTPNQPQHF. The DNA of the CDR3 is TGTGCCAGCCCACATAAAAGACAGGGGACACCAAATCAGCCCCAGCATTTT.

This chain connects TRBV7-9 to TRBJ2-5; 7 nucleotides align to TRBD2. CDR1 SEHNR and CDR2 FQNEAQ come from the germline V gene (reference sequence). The ends lost 6 bases at V and 5 bases at J; junction bases unmatched: 21. The CDR3 totals 18 residues. Here the CDR3 DNA reads TGTGCCAGCAGGCTCTTCACCACAAAGCGGGGCGCCGGGGAGACCCAGTACTTC. Amino acid sequence: CASRLFTTKRGAGETQYF. Supplemented by reference TRBV7-9 and TRBJ2-5, the full variable domain reads DTGVSQNPRHKITKRGQNVTFRCDPISEHNRLYWYRQTLGQGPEFLTYFQNEAQLEKSRLLSDRFSAERPKGSFSTLEIQRTEQGDSAMYLCASRLFTTKRGAGETQYFGPGTRLLVL.

The rearrangement links TRBV7-3 to TRBJ1-2; a weak D match, TRBD1 (6 bases). This CDR3 contains 16 residues. Trimming stripped 5 bases from V and 3 bases from J, with 19 bases between. Germline-derived CDR1 and CDR2 are SGHTA and FQGTGA. CDR3 protein: CASSPRGGASDYGYTF. In DNA form, the CDR3 reads TGTGCCAGCAGCCCGAGGGGGGGCGCCTCGGACTATGGCTACACCTTC. Looking up the rest from reference TRBV7-3 and TRBJ1-2 gives the full variable domain: GAGVSQTPSNKVTEKGKYVELRCDPISGHTALYWYRQSLGQGPEFLIYFQGTGAADDSGLPNDRFFAVRPEGSVSTLKIQRTERGDSAVYLCASSPRGGASDYGYTFGSGTRLTVV.

The rearrangement uses TRBV7-9 and TRBJ1-1, with 10 bases identical to TRBD1. J gave up 3 bases and V 5 bases, and 9 bases lay outside the gene matches. The length of the CDR3 is 16 residues. Germline lookup yields CDR1 SEHNR and CDR2 FQNEAQ (reference sequence). CDR3: CASSPRTGGLDTEAFF. CDR3 bases: TGTGCCAGCAGCCCTCGGACAGGGGGTCTCGACACTGAAGCTTTCTTT.

This chain connects TRBV18 to TRBJ2-7; D is unclear. In germline, CDR1 is KGHSH, CDR2 LQKENI. V was shortened by 0 bases and J by 5 bases, with 8 bases between the two germline ends. The length of the CDR3 is 13 residues. The CDR3 nucleotides read TGTGCCAGCTCACCACCGTGGCTAGACGAGCAGTACGTC. Amino acids: CASSPPWLDEQYV.

The chain employs TRBV5-4 and TRBJ1-1, with 7 bases fitting TRBD1. From germline, CDR1 is SGHNT and CDR2 YYREEE (reference sequence). The CDR3 contains 14 residues. The ends lost 5 bases at V and 1 base at J; junction bases unmatched: 5. The CDR3 protein is CASRRGQANTEAFF. Here the CDR3 DNA reads TGTGCCAGCAGACGTGGACAGGCGAACACTGAAGCTTTCTTT.

The CDR3 nucleotides read TGCGCCAGCAGCCAAATGGGGGCGGGGGCCAACGTCCTGACTTTC. Translating gives CASSQMGAGANVLTF. V gene TRBV4-1 combines with J gene TRBJ2-6; D perhaps matches TRBD1 (6 bases). In germline, CDR1 is MGHRA, CDR2 YSYEKL. The CDR3 sequence is 15 residues long. The V end lost 2 bases, the J end lost 4 bases, and 9 bases lay between the germline ends.

This chain links TRBV18 with TRBJ1-2; D is ambiguous. Trimming cost V 1 base and J 2 bases, with 8 bases left between them. This CDR3 contains 14 residues. Germline CDR1 reads KGHSH; CDR2 reads LQKENI. The CDR3: CASSPLEQNYGYTF. Here the CDR3 DNA reads TGTGCCAGCTCACCACTGGAACAGAACTATGGCTACACCTTC.

The chain is built from TRBV4-2 and TRBJ1-6, with 7 bases fitting TRBD1. Looked up from germline, CDR1 is LGHNA and CDR2 is YNFKEQ. V was clipped by 4 bases and J by 7 bases; unmatched bases: 10. The CDR3 is 16 residues long. CDR3 amino acids: CASSRSSGGENSPLHF. Written as DNA, the CDR3 is TGTGCCAGCAGCCGAAGTTCAGGGGGAGAAAATTCACCCCTCCACTTT.

The chain uses TRBV6-1 and TRBJ2-5, with a weak D call TRBD2 (6 bases). Germline V gives CDR1 MNHNS, CDR2 SASEGT. V lost 10 bases, J lost 0 bases, and 18 bases lay in between. CDR3 length equals 15 residues. The CDR3 loop is CATLEGITYQETQYF. The CDR3 bases are TGTGCCACCCTGGAGGGTATTACGTACCAAGAGACCCAGTACTTC.

This chain uses TRBV10-3 with TRBJ1-2, with 8 bases that match TRBD1. V shed 3 bases and J 3 bases; nucleotides not matched to a gene: 3. Germline assignment: CDR1 ENHRY and CDR2 SYGVKD. The length of the CDR3 is 14 residues. CDR3 loop: CAISEGQGDYGYTF. The CDR3, as DNA: TGTGCCATCAGTGAAGGACAGGGAGACTATGGCTACACCTTC.

The chain combines TRBV5-1 with TRBJ1-1; D might be TRBD1 (6 bases). Trimming took 4 bases from V and 2 from J, leaving 12 bases between them. The CDR3 is 14 residues long. Germline CDR1 SGHRS, CDR2 YFSETQ. The CDR3 loop reads CASSRDTYNTEAFF. The CDR3 DNA reads as TGCGCCAGCAGCCGGGACACCTACAACACTGAAGCTTTCTTT.